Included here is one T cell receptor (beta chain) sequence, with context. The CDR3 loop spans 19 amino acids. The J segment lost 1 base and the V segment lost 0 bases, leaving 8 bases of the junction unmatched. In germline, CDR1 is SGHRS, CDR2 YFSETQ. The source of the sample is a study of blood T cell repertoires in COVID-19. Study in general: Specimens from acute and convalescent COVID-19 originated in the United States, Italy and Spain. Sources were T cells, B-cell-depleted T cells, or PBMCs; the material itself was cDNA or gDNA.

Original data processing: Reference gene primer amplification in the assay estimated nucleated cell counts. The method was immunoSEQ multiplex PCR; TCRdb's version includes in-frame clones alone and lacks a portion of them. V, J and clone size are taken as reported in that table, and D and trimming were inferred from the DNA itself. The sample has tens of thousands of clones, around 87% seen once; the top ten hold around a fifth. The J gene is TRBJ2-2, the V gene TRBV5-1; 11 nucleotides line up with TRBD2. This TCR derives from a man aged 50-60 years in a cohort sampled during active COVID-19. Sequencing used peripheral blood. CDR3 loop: CASSLEPSGRFWNTGELFF. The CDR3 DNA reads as TGCGCCAGCAGCTTGGAGCCTAGCGGGAGGTTCTGGAACACCGGGGAGCTGTTTTTT.